The 11 T cell receptor beta chains listed next were all sequenced from one sample in a study of cytomegalovirus exposure and HLA in healthy donors. Both 60 Vbeta primers and 13 Jbeta primers went into the PCR. Data came from immunoSEQ multiplex PCR; TCRdb stores just in-frame clones and leaves some out. The sample records about 97,000 clones, over 65% being singletons. What was sequenced was PBMCs. The receptors derive from a man in his forties in good health and CMV-seronegative.

This clone came up once. DNA of the CDR3: TGCGCCAGCAGCATAACTAGCGGGGTTTTAGAGACCCAGTACTTC. Its translation: CASSITSGVLETQYF. The genes are TRBV5-1 and TRBJ2-5, with TRBD2 identical over 10 bases. V was pared by 4 bases and J by 4 bases, with 7 bases of the junction left unmatched. The CDR3 has 15 amino acids. Germline CDR1 reads SGHRS; CDR2 reads YFSETQ.

The CDR3 region is CASRRAGVGEQFF. The DNA for the CDR3 is TGCGCCAGCAGGCGAGCGGGGGTGGGTGAGCAGTTCTTC. V and J are TRBV5-1 and TRBJ2-1, with 8 bases fitting TRBD2. CDR1 SGHRS and CDR2 YFSETQ come from the germline V gene. J was trimmed by 9 bases and V by 5 bases; bases with no gene match: 7. CDR3 size: 13 residues.

The chain is built from TRBV7-2 and TRBJ2-2, with D possibly being TRBD1 (7 bases). Germline CDR1 reads SGHTA; CDR2 reads FQGNSA. This CDR3 is 15 amino acids long. V was pared by 2 bases and J by 4 bases, with 11 bases between. This chain's CDR3 is CASSLHQGGTGELFF. The CDR3 DNA sequence: TGTGCCAGCAGCTTACACCAGGGGGGCACCGGGGAGCTGTTTTTT.

The table lists this clone with a count of one. The V and J genes are TRBV12-2 and TRBJ2-5; TRBD2 is the table's D call and was not checked against the DNA. TRBV12-2 is termed a pseudogene. This CDR3 is built from 18 residues. CDR3 region: CASRLDRETSARQETQYF. In DNA form, the CDR3 reads TGTGCAAGTCGCTTAGATCGGGAAACTAGCGCCCGTCAAGAGACCCAGTACTTC.

This chain joins TRBV18 and TRBJ1-6; D may be TRBD1 (5 bases). The CDR3 consists of 15 residues. Germline V CDR1 and CDR2: KGHSH, LQKENI. Trimming took 3 bases from V and 7 from J, leaving 13 bases between them. In DNA form, the CDR3 reads TGTGCCAGCTCACCCTTGACAGACGAGAATTCACCCCTCCACTTT. It encodes CASSPLTDENSPLHF.

The rearrangement uses TRBV19 and TRBJ1-1, with D uncertain. The V gene's germline CDR1 is LNHDA and CDR2 SQIVND (reference sequence). V gave up 4 bases and J gave up 3 bases, with 6 bases separating them. The CDR3 extends over 12 amino acids. CDR3 protein: CASSTGYTEAFF. The CDR3 DNA reads TGTGCCAGTAGTACGGGGTACACTGAAGCTTTCTTT. The entire variable domain, with the rest obtained from reference TRBV19 and TRBJ1-1, is as follows: DGGITQSPKYLFRKEGQNVTLSCEQNLNHDAMYWYRQDPGQGLRLIYYSQIVNDFQKGDIAEGYSVSREKKESFPLTVTSAQKNPTAFYLCASSTGYTEAFFGQGTRLTVV.

This CDR3 is CSVGLALPTDTQYF. For the CDR3, the DNA is TGCAGCGTTGGGTTAGCCCTACCCACAGATACGCAGTATTTT. V gene TRBV29-1 combines with J gene TRBJ2-3, with no clear D. Germline CDR1 reads SQVTM; CDR2 reads ANQGSEA. The CDR3 is 14 residues long. Trimming left V 4 bases short and J 2 bases short, with 13 bases between.

The chain couples TRBV5-5 to TRBJ1-3; 10 bases match TRBD1. The CDR3 is 15 residues long. The J segment lost 2 bases and the V segment lost 3 bases, leaving 2 bases of the junction unmatched. In germline, CDR1 is SGHKS, CDR2 YYEKEE (reference sequence). CDR3 sequence: CASSSDRGPGNTIYF. CDR3 nucleotide sequence: TGTGCCAGCAGCTCAGACAGGGGGCCTGGAAACACCATATATTTT.

The chain joins TRBV9 to TRBJ2-1, with 10 bases aligning to TRBD2. Germline trimming cut 4 bases from V and 7 bases from J; bases unmatched to any gene: 8. This CDR3 has 15 residues. The V gene's germline CDR1 is SGDLS and CDR2 YYNGEE. CDR3 sequence (DNA): TGTGCCAGCAGCCCAAGCGGGGGGGTGGTTAATGAGCAGTTCTTC. Translated: CASSPSGGVVNEQFF.

This chain joins TRBV5-6 and TRBJ2-5; 8 nucleotides line up with TRBD2. The CDR3 has 14 amino acids. The germline CDR1 and CDR2 sequences are SGHDT and YYEEEE. The V gene end was trimmed by 0 bases and the J gene end by 5 bases; junction bases not matched to a gene: 3. CDR3 in DNA: TGTGCCAGCAGCTTGGCGGCTAGCGGGGAGACCCAGTACTTC. It translates to CASSLAASGETQYF.

This chain joins TRBV7-3 and TRBJ2-3, with 8 bases that match TRBD1. CDR1 is SGHTA, CDR2 FQGTGA, per germline. J was trimmed by 1 base and V by 5 bases; bases with no gene match: 2. This CDR3 contains 14 residues. CDR3 sequence reads: CASSPGQGTDTQYF. The CDR3 bases are TGTGCCAGCAGCCCGGGACAGGGCACAGATACGCAGTATTTT. Based on the CDR3 plus reference TRBV7-3 and TRBJ2-3, the full variable domain is GAGVSQTPSNKVTEKGKYVELRCDPISGHTALYWYRQSLGQGPEFLIYFQGTGAADDSGLPNDRFFAVRPEGSVSTLKIQRTERGDSAVYLCASSPGQGTDTQYFGPGTRLTVL.